The 11 T cell receptor beta chains below were found in one sample sequenced in a study of CD8 T cells in ankylosing spondylitis. TCRdb ran MiXCR on the 5' RACE reads and lists one entry per CDR3 protein. The data hold around 120,000 distinct CDR3 sequences, with around 8.5% observed a single time. Sequencing used blood, either unsorted or a sorted T cell fraction (not recorded which). These receptors originate from a male donor with ankylosing spondylitis or in good health (not recorded which).

This clonotype was found many times. The rearrangement uses TRBV29-1 and TRBJ2-3, with 7 nucleotides matching TRBD1. V lost 6 bases and J lost 3; bases outside the gene matches: 6. The CDR3 is 13 residues long. From germline, CDR1 is SQVTM and CDR2 ANQGSEA. The CDR3 coding sequence is TGCAGCGTCGCCGGACAGGTAACAGATACGCAGTATTTT. It encodes CSVAGQVTDTQYF.

In the case of this clonotype: A junction boundary mismatches the germline segment, possibly from a read error. V and J are TRBV12-3 or TRBV12-4 and TRBJ2-7, with TRBD2 matching 12 bases. The CDR3 totals 19 residues. The CDR3 is CTSSLGGRWTSGTSYEQYF. CDR3 coding DNA: TGTACCAGCAGTTTAGGGGGACGGTGGACTAGCGGGACTTCGTACGAGCAGTACTTC.

This clonotype turned up a few times. The chain couples TRBV5-5 to TRBJ2-1, with 8 bases fitting TRBD2. The junction had 11 bases not matched to a gene; V was cut back by 6 bases and J by 6 bases. Germline V CDR1 and CDR2: SGHKS, YYEKEE (reference sequence). This CDR3 has 15 amino acids. The chain's CDR3 is CASTLGLAPFNEQFF. DNA for the CDR3: TGTGCCAGCACCCTTGGACTAGCACCGTTCAATGAGCAGTTCTTC.

This clonotype was seen at least ten times. The V and J genes are TRBV7-2 and TRBJ1-2, with unresolved D. Deletions cut 3 bases from V and 5 bases from J, with 22 bases between. The CDR3 consists of 17 residues. Per the germline V gene, CDR1 is SGHTA and CDR2 is FQGNSA. CDR3 in DNA: TGTGCCAGCAGCTTCACGGGTGCTGGGAGTGAACGATATGGCTACACCTTC. As protein: CASSFTGAGSERYGYTF.

This clonotype was seen many times. This sequence joins TRBV12-3 or TRBV12-4 and TRBJ2-4; TRBD2 agrees at 11 bases. The J segment lost 11 bases and the V segment lost 5 bases, leaving 11 bases of the junction unmatched. The CDR3 totals 15 residues. CDR3: CASSRTGTSGGLQYF. The DNA for the CDR3 is TGTGCCAGCAGTCGGACAGGGACTAGCGGAGGTCTTCAGTACTTC.

This clonotype was seen many times. The CDR3 is CASGIAGGNNEQFF. CDR3 nucleotides: TGTGCCAGCGGAATAGCGGGGGGAAACAATGAGCAGTTCTTC. This chain connects TRBV28 to TRBJ2-1; TRBD2 aligns across 10 bases. The junction had 6 bases not matched to a gene; V was cut back by 8 bases and J by 5 bases. Germline lookup yields CDR1 MDHEN and CDR2 SYDVKM. The CDR3 has 14 amino acids.

This clonotype came up many times. CDR3: CASSQDPLTGGNSGANVLTF. The DNA of the CDR3 is TGCGCCAGCAGCCAAGATCCCCTGACAGGGGGAAACTCTGGGGCCAACGTCCTGACTTTC. The chain recombines TRBV4-3 with TRBJ2-6, with TRBD1 matching 9 bases. This CDR3 is 20 amino acids long. Trimming at V came to 0 bases and at J to 0 bases, leaving 9 bases not matched to a gene. CDR1 and CDR2 from the germline V gene are LGHNA and YSLEER.

The CDR3 sequence: CSASTRHSETQYF. The CDR3 region has the DNA TGCAGTGCATCGACTAGGCATTCAGAGACCCAGTACTTC. This chain links TRBV20-1 with TRBJ2-5, with D maybe TRBD2 (6 bases). CDR1 DFQATT and CDR2 SNEGSKA come from the germline V gene (reference sequence). The CDR3 sequence is 13 residues long. Deletions cut 6 bases from V and 4 bases from J, with 15 bases between.

This chain connects TRBV5-1 to TRBJ2-7; D gene uncertain. V lost 5 bases to trimming and J lost 0 bases, with 9 bases between them. This CDR3 is 13 amino acids long. Germline CDR1 SGHRS, CDR2 YFSETQ. The CDR3 DNA sequence: TGCGCCAGCAGAGCATTGAGCTCCTACGAGCAGTACTTC. Translated, it gives CASRALSSYEQYF. Drawing the rest from reference TRBV5-1 and TRBJ2-7, the complete variable domain is KAGVTQTPRYLIKTRGQQVTLSCSPISGHRSVSWYQQTPGQGLQFLFEYFSETQRNKGNFPGRFSGRQFSNSRSEMNVSTLELGDSALYLCASRALSSYEQYFGPGTRLTVT.

This clonotype has at least ten counts. The chain couples TRBV12-3 or TRBV12-4 to TRBJ2-7; possibly TRBD1 for D (6 bases). CDR3 length: 15 amino acids. The ends were cut back, 1 base at V and 2 bases at J, with 12 bases in the middle. CDR3 bases: TGTGCCAGCAGTTTAGGGACAGTCTACCCCTACGAGCAGTACTTC. It encodes CASSLGTVYPYEQYF.

The table lists this clonotype with many counts. V is TRBV10-3 and J is TRBJ2-6; 8 bases agree with TRBD2. The germline V gene encodes CDR1 ENHRY and CDR2 SYGVKD. Trimming took 4 bases from V and 1 from J; bases not matched to a gene: 6. This CDR3 has 17 residues. In DNA, the CDR3 is TGTGCCATCAGTGCGGGGGGGATTGAGTCTGGGGCCAACGTCCTGACTTTC. Translated: CAISAGGIESGANVLTF.